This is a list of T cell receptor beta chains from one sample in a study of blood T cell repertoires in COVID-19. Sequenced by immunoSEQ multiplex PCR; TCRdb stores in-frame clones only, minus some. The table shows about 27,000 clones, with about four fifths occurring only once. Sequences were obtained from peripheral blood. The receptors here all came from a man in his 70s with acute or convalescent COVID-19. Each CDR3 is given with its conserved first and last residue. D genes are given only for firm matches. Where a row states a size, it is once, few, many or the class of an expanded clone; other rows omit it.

CDR3 DNA: TGTGCCAGCAGCCACCACGCAGGGACACAAGGCTACACCTTC
CDR3 protein: CASSHHAGTQGYTF
J gene: TRBJ1-2
D gene: -
CDR3 length: 14
clone size: -
V gene: TRBV6-2/TRBV6-3

CDR3 DNA: TGTGCCAGCAGCTTACAGGCAGGGGGCCGGGAGACCCAGTACTTC
CDR3 protein: CASSLQAGGRETQYF
J gene: TRBJ2-5
D gene: TRBD1
CDR3 length: 15
clone size: -
V gene: TRBV7-3

CDR3 DNA: TGTGCCAGCAGTCCCCGACAGGGGCGTGGAAACACCATATATTTT
CDR3 protein: CASSPRQGRGNTIYF
J gene: TRBJ1-3
D gene: TRBD1
CDR3 length: 15
clone size: -
V gene: TRBV6-5

CDR3 DNA: TGCGCCAGCAGCTACACAGGGGCTGAAGCTTTCTTT
CDR3 protein: CASSYTGAEAFF
J gene: TRBJ1-1
D gene: TRBD1
CDR3 length: 12
clone size: -
V gene: TRBV5-1

CDR3 DNA: TGTGCCAGCAGCCCAGGGGTCAGGGGCTATGGCTACACCTTC
CDR3 protein: CASSPGVRGYGYTF
J gene: TRBJ1-2
D gene: -
CDR3 length: 14
clone size: many
V gene: TRBV6-2/TRBV6-3

CDR3 DNA: TGTGCCACCGGGGGGGGGACAAGCACAGATACGCAGTATTTT
CDR3 protein: CATGGGTSTDTQYF
J gene: TRBJ2-3
D gene: -
CDR3 length: 14
clone size: -
V gene: TRBV24-1

CDR3 DNA: TGTGCCATCAAGAGGGACAGCCATGGCTACACCTTC
CDR3 protein: CAIKRDSHGYTF
J gene: TRBJ1-2
D gene: TRBD1
CDR3 length: 12
clone size: few
V gene: TRBV10-3

CDR3 DNA: TGTGCCAGCAGCTCGGGACTAGGCAACGAGCAGTACTTC
CDR3 protein: CASSSGLGNEQYF
J gene: TRBJ2-7
D gene: TRBD2
CDR3 length: 13
clone size: few
V gene: TRBV11-2

CDR3 DNA: TGTGCCAGCAGTTTTGCCGGGACACCAGAGCAGTACTTC
CDR3 protein: CASSFAGTPEQYF
J gene: TRBJ2-7
D gene: -
CDR3 length: 13
clone size: -
V gene: TRBV6-5

CDR3 DNA: TGCGCCAGCAGCTTGAGGATTGGACAGCCATCATCGAATTCACCCCTCCACTTT
CDR3 protein: CASSLRIGQPSSNSPLHF
J gene: TRBJ1-6
D gene: -
CDR3 length: 18
clone size: -
V gene: TRBV5-1

CDR3 DNA: TGCGCCAGCAGTGAGTCGACAGGTGGTTCCTCAGATACGCAGTATTTT
CDR3 protein: CASSESTGGSSDTQYF
J gene: TRBJ2-3
D gene: -
CDR3 length: 16
clone size: -
V gene: TRBV10-2

CDR3 DNA: TGTGCCAGCAGCCAGCTAGCGGGGGCACAAGAGACCCAGTACTTC
CDR3 protein: CASSQLAGAQETQYF
J gene: TRBJ2-5
D gene: TRBD2
CDR3 length: 15
clone size: -
V gene: TRBV7-2

CDR3 DNA: TGTGCCAGCAGTTACGGCTCCCACATGGGGAGAGATACGCAGTATTTT
CDR3 protein: CASSYGSHMGRDTQYF
J gene: TRBJ2-3
D gene: -
CDR3 length: 16
clone size: -
V gene: TRBV6-6

CDR3 DNA: TGTGCCAGCAGCCAAGATAGTGGGCAGGGATCCTATGGCTACACCTTC
CDR3 protein: CASSQDSGQGSYGYTF
J gene: TRBJ1-2
D gene: -
CDR3 length: 16
clone size: -
V gene: TRBV4-2

CDR3 DNA: TGTGCCAGTAGTATATCAACTCGACAGTCGGAGACCCAGTACTTC
CDR3 protein: CASSISTRQSETQYF
J gene: TRBJ2-5
D gene: -
CDR3 length: 15
clone size: -
V gene: TRBV19

CDR3 DNA: TGCGCCAGCAGCTCCGGACAGCTCTACGAGCAGTACTTC
CDR3 protein: CASSSGQLYEQYF
J gene: TRBJ2-7
D gene: -
CDR3 length: 13
clone size: -
V gene: TRBV5-1

CDR3 DNA: TGTGCCATCAGTCAGGGAAAGAGCGACAATGAGCAGTTCTTC
CDR3 protein: CAISQGKSDNEQFF
J gene: TRBJ2-1
D gene: -
CDR3 length: 14
clone size: -
V gene: TRBV10-3

CDR3 DNA: TGTGCCAGCAGCGTAGCCCACAGGGGAAACTATGGCTACACCTTC
CDR3 protein: CASSVAHRGNYGYTF
J gene: TRBJ1-2
D gene: TRBD1
CDR3 length: 15
clone size: few
V gene: TRBV9

CDR3 DNA: TGTGCCAGCTCACCAACAGGGGTGCCTAGCACAGATACGCAGTATTTT
CDR3 protein: CASSPTGVPSTDTQYF
J gene: TRBJ2-3
D gene: TRBD1
CDR3 length: 16
clone size: -
V gene: TRBV18

CDR3 DNA: TGCGCCAGCAGCCAAAGAAGGCAGGTTAGCACAGATACGCAGTATTTT
CDR3 protein: CASSQRRQVSTDTQYF
J gene: TRBJ2-3
D gene: -
CDR3 length: 16
clone size: -
V gene: TRBV4-3

CDR3 DNA: TGTGCCAGCAGCCAAGAGCCAGGACGGGGTGGCTACACCTTC
CDR3 protein: CASSQEPGRGGYTF
J gene: TRBJ1-2
D gene: -
CDR3 length: 14
clone size: -
V gene: TRBV3-1/TRBV3-2

CDR3 DNA: TGTGCCAGCAGCCCCCCCCGACAGCAGGCCCGAGCCACTGAAGCTTTCTTT
CDR3 protein: CASSPPRQQARATEAFF
J gene: TRBJ1-1
D gene: -
CDR3 length: 17
clone size: -
V gene: TRBV28

CDR3 DNA: TGTGCCAGTAGTATAGGAAGAAGGGAGGAGACCCAGTACTTC
CDR3 protein: CASSIGRREETQYF
J gene: TRBJ2-5
D gene: -
CDR3 length: 14
clone size: -
V gene: TRBV19

CDR3 DNA: TGTGCCAGCAGTTTTTATTGGAACACTGAAGCTTTCTTT
CDR3 protein: CASSFYWNTEAFF
J gene: TRBJ1-1
D gene: -
CDR3 length: 13
clone size: -
V gene: TRBV27

CDR3 DNA: TGCGCCAGCAAAGAGACAGTGGGGAACTATGGCTACACCTTC
CDR3 protein: CASKETVGNYGYTF
J gene: TRBJ1-2
D gene: -
CDR3 length: 14
clone size: few
V gene: TRBV5-1

CDR3 DNA: TGTGCCAGCAGCCGAGGGGGCAGGACCGGGGAGCTGTTTTTT
CDR3 protein: CASSRGGRTGELFF
J gene: TRBJ2-2
D gene: TRBD1
CDR3 length: 14
clone size: once
V gene: TRBV11-3

CDR3 DNA: TGTGCCAGCAGTTGGGGACAGGGGGCGGATTCACCCCTCCACTTT
CDR3 protein: CASSWGQGADSPLHF
J gene: TRBJ1-6
D gene: TRBD1
CDR3 length: 15
clone size: -
V gene: TRBV6-5

CDR3 DNA: TGTGCCAGCAGCCGGGACAGCCCTAATCAGCCCCAGCATTTT
CDR3 protein: CASSRDSPNQPQHF
J gene: TRBJ1-5
D gene: TRBD1
CDR3 length: 14
clone size: -
V gene: TRBV6-6

CDR3 DNA: TGTGCCAGCAGCTTACTTAACTGGGGGGGCACCGGGGAGCTGTTTTTT
CDR3 protein: CASSLLNWGGTGELFF
J gene: TRBJ2-2
D gene: TRBD2
CDR3 length: 16
clone size: -
V gene: TRBV7-8

CDR3 DNA: TGTGCCAGCAGCTTTGACAGCTTCAATCAGCCCCAGCATTTT
CDR3 protein: CASSFDSFNQPQHF
J gene: TRBJ1-5
D gene: -
CDR3 length: 14
clone size: -
V gene: TRBV7-2

CDR3 DNA: TGTGCCAGTAGTATAGACCGCGTTAGCGGGAACAATGAGCAGTTCTTC
CDR3 protein: CASSIDRVSGNNEQFF
J gene: TRBJ2-1
D gene: TRBD2
CDR3 length: 16
clone size: -
V gene: TRBV19

CDR3 DNA: TGTGCCAGCAGCTCGACTAGCGGGGGAGCTTTAGGGGAGACCCAGTACTTC
CDR3 protein: CASSSTSGGALGETQYF
J gene: TRBJ2-5
D gene: TRBD2
CDR3 length: 17
clone size: few
V gene: TRBV7-9

CDR3 DNA: TGTGCCAGCAGTACACCGGGAACGGGGAGTGAAAAACTGTTTTTT
CDR3 protein: CASSTPGTGSEKLFF
J gene: TRBJ1-4
D gene: -
CDR3 length: 15
clone size: -
V gene: TRBV6-6

CDR3 DNA: TGTGCCAGCAGCTTTTCAGGGAGGAGCTCCTATAATTCACCCCTCCACTTT
CDR3 protein: CASSFSGRSSYNSPLHF
J gene: TRBJ1-6
D gene: -
CDR3 length: 17
clone size: -
V gene: TRBV5-5

CDR3 DNA: TGTGCTAGTGCCCCAGGGGACAGGCCTAGCAATCAGCCCCAGCATTTT
CDR3 protein: CASAPGDRPSNQPQHF
J gene: TRBJ1-5
D gene: TRBD1
CDR3 length: 16
clone size: -
V gene: TRBV12-5

CDR3 DNA: TGTGCCAGTAGGAGAGACACCGGGGAGCTGTTTTTT
CDR3 protein: CASRRDTGELFF
J gene: TRBJ2-2
D gene: -
CDR3 length: 12
clone size: -
V gene: TRBV19

CDR3 DNA: TGTGCCAGCAGTAGGAACAGGGACACTGAAGCTTTCTTT
CDR3 protein: CASSRNRDTEAFF
J gene: TRBJ1-1
D gene: -
CDR3 length: 13
clone size: -
V gene: TRBV25-1

CDR3 DNA: TGTGCCAGCAGCCAAGAGGGGCGGTCACCCCTCCACTTT
CDR3 protein: CASSQEGRSPLHF
J gene: TRBJ1-6
D gene: -
CDR3 length: 13
clone size: -
V gene: TRBV3-1/TRBV3-2

CDR3 DNA: TGTGCCAGCAGGGGGGACCGGGGGAGTACTGGGGCCAACGTCCTGACTTTC
CDR3 protein: CASRGDRGSTGANVLTF
J gene: TRBJ2-6
D gene: -
CDR3 length: 17
clone size: once
V gene: TRBV3-1/TRBV3-2

CDR3 DNA: TGTGCCAGCAGCTTGCAGGACGGGACTCTCTCCTACAATGAGCAGTTCTTC
CDR3 protein: CASSLQDGTLSYNEQFF
J gene: TRBJ2-1
D gene: -
CDR3 length: 17
clone size: -
V gene: TRBV5-4

CDR3 DNA: TGCGCCAGCAGCCCTGGGACAGGGCGAGAAAAACTGTTTTTT
CDR3 protein: CASSPGTGREKLFF
J gene: TRBJ1-4
D gene: TRBD1
CDR3 length: 14
clone size: -
V gene: TRBV5-1

CDR3 DNA: TGTGCCAGCAGCTTTAGCAGTTCCGAGCAGTACTTC
CDR3 protein: CASSFSSSEQYF
J gene: TRBJ2-7
D gene: -
CDR3 length: 12
clone size: -
V gene: TRBV7-2

CDR3 DNA: TGTGCCAGCTCACCACGCGATTCACCCCTCCACTTT
CDR3 protein: CASSPRDSPLHF
J gene: TRBJ1-6
D gene: -
CDR3 length: 12
clone size: once
V gene: TRBV18

CDR3 DNA: TGTGCCAGCTCCGGACAGACTTTTGACTATGGCTACACCTTC
CDR3 protein: CASSGQTFDYGYTF
J gene: TRBJ1-2
D gene: -
CDR3 length: 14
clone size: -
V gene: TRBV18

CDR3 DNA: TGCGCCAGCAGTGAGGGCTTGGAGGATACGCAGTATTTT
CDR3 protein: CASSEGLEDTQYF
J gene: TRBJ2-3
D gene: -
CDR3 length: 13
clone size: -
V gene: TRBV10-2

CDR3 DNA: TGTGCCAGCTCACCAATTCAGGGAAGCGATGAGCAGTTCTTC
CDR3 protein: CASSPIQGSDEQFF
J gene: TRBJ2-1
D gene: -
CDR3 length: 14
clone size: -
V gene: TRBV18

CDR3 DNA: TGTGCCAGCAGCCAGATCACAAGTAACTATGGCTACACCTTC
CDR3 protein: CASSQITSNYGYTF
J gene: TRBJ1-2
D gene: -
CDR3 length: 14
clone size: -
V gene: TRBV3-1/TRBV3-2